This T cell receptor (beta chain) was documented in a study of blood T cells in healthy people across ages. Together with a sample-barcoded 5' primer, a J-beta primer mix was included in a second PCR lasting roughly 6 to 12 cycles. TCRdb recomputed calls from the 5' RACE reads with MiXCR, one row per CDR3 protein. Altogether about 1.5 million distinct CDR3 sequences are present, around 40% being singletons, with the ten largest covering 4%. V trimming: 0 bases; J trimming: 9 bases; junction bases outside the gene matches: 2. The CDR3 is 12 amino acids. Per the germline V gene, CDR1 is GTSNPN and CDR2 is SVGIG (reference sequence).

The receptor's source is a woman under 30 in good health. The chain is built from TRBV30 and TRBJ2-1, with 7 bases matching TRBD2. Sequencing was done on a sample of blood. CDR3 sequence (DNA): TGTGCCTGGAGTGTACTAGCGTGTGAGCAGTTCTTC. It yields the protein CAWSVLACEQFF.